The 19 T cell receptor beta chains given below trace back to one sample, sequenced in a study of T cell responses to AZD1222 COVID-19 vaccine. The protocol was immunoSEQ multiplex PCR, while the TCRdb copy is restricted to in-frame clones and leaves out a portion. The sample has 150,000 to 200,000 clones, around 94% seen once. This specimen was peripheral blood, taken 28 days after the second AZD1222 dose. These receptors were collected from an adult who received the AZD1222 COVID-19 vaccine.

V usage is TRBV3-1 (or the pseudogene TRBV3-2) and J usage is TRBJ2-1; D not resolved. The CDR3 is 14 amino acids. Germline lookup yields CDR1 LGHDT and CDR2 YNNKEL (reference sequence). Trimming pared 1 base from V and 6 bases from J, leaving 10 bases between. This CDR3 is CASSQGSPGNEQFF. The CDR3 DNA is TGTGCCAGCAGCCAAGGTTCCCCTGGCAATGAGCAGTTCTTC.

The chain carries TRBV4-3 and TRBJ2-3; 14 bases agree with TRBD2. Germline CDR1 is LGHNA and CDR2 is YSLEER. The trim removed 4 bases at V and 4 bases at J, leaving 4 bases unmatched. This CDR3 region has 16 residues. The CDR3 is CASSRGLAGGADTQYF. CDR3 coding DNA: TGCGCCAGCAGCCGCGGACTAGCGGGGGGCGCAGATACGCAGTATTTT.

This clone has just one count. The chain combines TRBV7-8 with TRBJ2-1; D might be TRBD2 (6 bases). The CDR3 has 13 amino acids. The V and J ends lost 0 bases and 9 bases respectively, with 9 bases between them. CDR1 is SGHVS, CDR2 FQNEAQ, per germline. This CDR3 reads CASSLALGGEQFF. For the CDR3, the DNA is TGTGCCAGCAGCTTAGCCCTGGGGGGTGAGCAGTTCTTC.

V is TRBV19 and J is TRBJ2-1; 7 bases are a match to TRBD2. The CDR3 runs 14 residues. Germline lookup yields CDR1 LNHDA and CDR2 SQIVND (reference sequence). Germline trimming cut 4 bases from V and 5 bases from J; bases unmatched to any gene: 5. CDR3 in DNA: TGTGCCAGTAGTAAACTAGCGTCAGACAATGAGCAGTTCTTC. This sequence encodes CASSKLASDNEQFF.

The J gene is TRBJ1-4, the V gene TRBV9, with D unresolved. The ends were cut back, 0 bases at V and 7 bases at J, with 10 bases in the middle. The CDR3 is 14 residues long. Per germline, CDR1 SGDLS and CDR2 YYNGEE. For the CDR3, the DNA is TGTGCCAGCAGCGTAGCCGGTGACATTGAAAAACTGTTTTTT. Protein sequence: CASSVAGDIEKLFF.

This clone came up once. The V call is TRBV2, the J call TRBJ1-2; the D is unclear. The germline CDR1 and CDR2 sequences are SNHLY and FYNNEI. V was trimmed by 1 base and J by 2 bases, leaving 5 bases between them. This CDR3 comprises 13 residues. The CDR3 bases are TGTGCCAGCAGTGAAGGGGCCAACTATGGCTACACCTTC. Its translation is CASSEGANYGYTF.

V gene TRBV28 combines with J gene TRBJ1-2; D unclear. The CDR3 has 16 residues. The germline V gene has CDR1 MDHEN and CDR2 SYDVKM. Trimming cost V 1 base and J 0 bases, with 12 bases left between them. Written as DNA, the CDR3 is TGTGCCAGCAGTTTATACACACTTAGCCCTAACTATGGCTACACCTTC. This codes for CASSLYTLSPNYGYTF.

J is TRBJ2-1 and V is TRBV5-1, with 10 nucleotides matching TRBD2. After removal of 0 bases from V and 0 bases from J, the junction contained 6 bases not matched to a gene. CDR1 is SGHRS, CDR2 YFSETQ, per germline. The CDR3 extends over 18 amino acids. CDR3 sequence: CASSLALAGLSSYNEQFF. The CDR3 nucleotides read TGCGCCAGCAGCTTGGCACTAGCGGGGTTAAGCTCCTACAATGAGCAGTTCTTC.

J is TRBJ1-1 and V is TRBV5-1; 8 bases match TRBD1. There are 14 residues in the CDR3. Germline V gene sequence: CDR1 SGHRS, CDR2 YFSETQ. Trimming cost V 6 bases and J 1 base; bases outside gene matches: 5. The CDR3 sequence: CASTDRAKNTEAFF. DNA of the CDR3: TGCGCCAGCACGGACAGGGCTAAGAACACTGAAGCTTTCTTT.

The rearrangement uses TRBV21-1 and TRBJ1-4; the table calls TRBD1, which could not be checked here. TRBV21-1 counts as a pseudogene. The CDR3 extends over 15 amino acids. CDR3 in DNA: TGTGCCAGCAGCATCAAGACAGACCCAAATGAAAAACTGTTTTTT. Protein: CASSIKTDPNEKLFF.

The chain employs TRBV7-9 and TRBJ1-1; TRBD1 is a possible D gene (5 bases). CDR3 length: 14 amino acids. Trimming took off 1 base at V and 9 bases at J, with 15 bases between the two ends. CDR1 is SEHNR, CDR2 FQNEAQ, per germline (reference sequence). CDR3 amino acids: CASSLVLQGPKAFF. The CDR3 nucleotides read TGTGCCAGCAGCTTAGTTCTCCAGGGCCCGAAAGCTTTCTTT.

The J gene is TRBJ1-1, the V gene TRBV4-3; D remains ambiguous. V dropped 1 base and J dropped 4 bases, with 10 bases sitting between them. The CDR3 loop spans 14 amino acids. Germline values: CDR1 LGHNA, CDR2 YSLEER. The chain's CDR3 is CASSQAAWGTEAFF. The CDR3 nucleotides are TGCGCCAGCAGCCAAGCCGCCTGGGGCACTGAAGCTTTCTTT.

The V and J genes are TRBV2 and TRBJ1-2; perhaps TRBD1 as D (5 bases). The CDR3 runs to 15 residues. Germline CDR1 and CDR2: SNHLY and FYNNEI. V dropped 7 bases and J dropped 4 bases, with 19 bases sitting between them. The CDR3 region is CASTKGTSKVYGYTF. The DNA for the CDR3 is TGTGCCAGCACCAAAGGGACCTCTAAGGTCTATGGCTACACCTTC.

This chain uses TRBV7-2 with TRBJ1-2, with 9 bases matching TRBD1. Germline values: CDR1 SGHTA, CDR2 FQGNSA. Unmatched junction bases numbered 7, after V lost 6 bases and J lost 2 bases. The CDR3 sequence is 15 residues long. The CDR3 is CASRGNRGRNYGYTF. The CDR3 DNA sequence: TGTGCCAGCAGAGGAAACAGGGGGCGCAACTATGGCTACACCTTC.

This clone was counted once. The chain carries TRBV6-4 and TRBJ2-2, with D possibly being TRBD2 (6 bases). The germline V gene has CDR1 MRHNA and CDR2 SNTAGT. This CDR3 is built from 15 residues. Trimming shortened V by 0 bases and J by 7 bases, and 12 bases separated the two germline ends. CDR3 bases: TGTGCCAGCAGTGACTCGAACCGGGAGAGCGGGGAGCTGTTTTTT. It codes for CASSDSNRESGELFF.

Notes on this clone: One end of the junction varies from germline; a read error may be responsible. The V gene is TRBV4-1, the J gene TRBJ2-3; unclear D gene. This CDR3 is built from 14 residues. In germline, CDR1 is MGHRA, CDR2 YSYEKL. The CDR3 DNA sequence: TGCGCCAGCAGCCAAGGGGTCAGAACGCCATTCTTGGATTTT. This gives the protein CASSQGVRTPFLDF.

The V and J genes are TRBV9 and TRBJ1-1; the D gene is possibly TRBD1 (6 bases). In germline, CDR1 is SGDLS, CDR2 YYNGEE. The CDR3 has 14 residues. V was clipped by 5 bases and J by 11 bases, with 22 bases between them. CDR3 coding DNA: TGTGCCAGCAGTGCGACGGGACACCCGGTAAGGGCTTTCTTT. Its protein product is CASSATGHPVRAFF.

V gene TRBV7-6 combines with J gene TRBJ1-1, with 9 bases aligning to TRBD1. There are 12 residues in the CDR3. Germline loops: CDR1 SGHVS, CDR2 FNYEAQ. The ends lost 8 bases at V and 7 bases at J; junction bases unmatched: 5. CDR3 DNA sequence: TGTGCCAGCGGGGACAGGGCGGGTGAAGCTTTCTTT. Translating gives CASGDRAGEAFF.

This clone came up once. V usage is TRBV2 and J usage is TRBJ2-7, with D perhaps matching TRBD1 (6 bases). This CDR3 comprises 13 residues. Germline V gene data show CDR1 as SNHLY and CDR2 as FYNNEI. Deletions cut 3 bases from V and 6 bases from J, with 12 bases between. The DNA for the CDR3 is TGTGCCAGCAGTGAGACAGGTCGGGGCGAGCAGTACTTC. It yields the protein CASSETGRGEQYF.